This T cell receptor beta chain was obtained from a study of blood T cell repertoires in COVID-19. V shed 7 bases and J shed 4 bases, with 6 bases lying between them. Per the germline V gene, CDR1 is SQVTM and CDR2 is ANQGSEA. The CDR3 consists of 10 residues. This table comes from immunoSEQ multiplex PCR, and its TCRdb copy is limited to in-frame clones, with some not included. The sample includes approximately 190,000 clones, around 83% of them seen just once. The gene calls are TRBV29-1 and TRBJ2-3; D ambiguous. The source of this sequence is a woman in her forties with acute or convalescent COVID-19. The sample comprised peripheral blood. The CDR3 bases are TGCAGCGGCCTAGCAGATACGCAGTATTTT. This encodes CSGLADTQYF.